This TCR beta chain stems from a study of blood T cell repertoires in COVID-19 (TCRdb year 2020). Turning to the overall study: Samples covering the acute and convalescent phases of COVID-19 were provided by collaborators in the United States, Italy and Spain. A de-identified subject ID, COVID-19 status, age in years and sex were almost always included in the sample metadata. Where HLA class I and class II types were available, the types were taken from metadata supplied by the sample provider, not from assay-based typing. The repertoires were released in a freely available public database meant as a resource for research on the immune response to SARS-CoV-2. The prospective study material was composed of cDNA or gDNA derived from T cells, B-cell-depleted T cells, or PBMCs. Deeply sampled blood TCRbeta repertoires from subjects exposed to, actively infected with, or recovered from COVID-19 were included in the dataset. Samples were obtained from the ongoing ImmuneRACE study (first 160 participants) and from over 1,000 subjects provided by 6 global collaborators. Overall results and qualifications from the work: The quantity of clinical and demographic metadata differed by source and by participant and was supplied without curation.

In the prospective study, participants were about 18 to 95 years old, resided in 20 to 30 geographic areas of the United States, and were enrolled through a virtual design. Cohort assignment in the prospective study relied on participant-reported clinical history from a screening survey and a study questionnaire. In the prospective study, whole blood, serum and a nasopharyngeal or oropharyngeal swab were collected from each participant by mobile phlebotomists. Over an approximately 2-month period, participants in the prospective study had the option of providing additional blood draws and questionnaires. Blood samples from the prospective study were shipped frozen or at room temperature prior to DNA extraction. At the junction V is shortened by 0 bases and J by 3 bases, with 6 bases in between. Counted from cysteine to phenylalanine, this CDR3 has 14 amino acids. This entry keeps only the CDR3 DNA: 42 bases, framed from base 1. CDR1 and CDR2, looked up from the germline V gene, are SGHAT and FQNNGV.

To note about this clone: Its antigen is unknown. Base-call qualities are not available, and no considerably larger clone is one nucleotide away.

The immunoSEQ Assay, a bias-controlled multiplex PCR, was used to amplify TCRbeta CDR3 regions from genomic DNA. The authors' pipeline ran thus. The number of nucleated cells in each sample was estimated by amplification of reference gene primers within the assay. To quantify the absolute abundance of each unique TCRbeta CDR3 rearrangement, sequence reads were collapsed and filtered. For each sample, productive Simpson clonality was calculated as the square root of Simpson's diversity index across productive rearrangements. TCRdb provides this immuneACCESS table in a form limited to in-frame rearrangements. Some clones are lacking; in checked studies, under half of them reflect an unresolved V gene, and why the rest are absent is not known. V and J calls plus clone size are reproduced from that table; the DNA served to infer D and trimming. The sample profile shows a few hundred thousand clones; more than 70% of them were found once. The top ten hold approximately 2.5% of the sample.

The source is a woman aged 40 to 50 with acute COVID-19. This chain joins TRBV11-2 to TRBJ2-1; no D gene can be assigned with confidence. Sequenced material: PBMCs or T cells enriched from blood (not recorded which). The CDR3 is CASSLDILYNEQFF. The nucleotide sequence reads TGTGCCAGCAGCTTAGACATACTCTACAATGAGCAGTTCTTC.